This T cell receptor beta chain was identified in a study of shared clonotypes between healthy human individuals. Assay runs were performed at deep level. Profiled with immunoSEQ multiplex PCR; TCRdb holds only in-frame clones, not every one. This table holds about 2 million clones, over 85% found once. Study observations and caveats: What limited the represented genetic and exposure-history diversity was the small number of donors.

A word on this clone: Its antigen is currently unknown. The same CDR3 is also encoded by other DNA sequences in this sample.

The germline CDR1 and CDR2 sequences are KGHSH and LQKENI. The CDR3 has 13 residues. Trimming stripped 2 bases from V and 4 bases from J, with 7 bases between. This rearrangement joins TRBV18 to TRBJ2-3, with no clear D. This clonotype was obtained from a man in his late teens or twenties in good health. Source material: naive CD4+ T cells sorted from blood. As for subset: CD45RA+ positively selected. The DNA for the CDR3 is TGTGCCAGCTCACCAGAGCTGGCAGATACGCAGTATTTT. Translated: CASSPELADTQYF.